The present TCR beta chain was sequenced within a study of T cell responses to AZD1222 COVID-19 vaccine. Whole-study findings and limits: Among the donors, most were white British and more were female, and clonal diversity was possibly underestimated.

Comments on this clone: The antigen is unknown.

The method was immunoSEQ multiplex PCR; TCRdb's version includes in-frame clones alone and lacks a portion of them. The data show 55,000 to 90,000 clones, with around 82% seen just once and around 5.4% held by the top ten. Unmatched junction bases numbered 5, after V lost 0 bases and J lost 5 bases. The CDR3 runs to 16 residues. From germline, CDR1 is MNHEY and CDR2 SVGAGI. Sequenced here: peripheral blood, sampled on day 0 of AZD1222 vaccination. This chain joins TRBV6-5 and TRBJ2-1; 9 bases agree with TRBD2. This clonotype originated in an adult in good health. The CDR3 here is CASSYSKVAGDNEQFF. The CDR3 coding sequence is TGTGCCAGCAGTTACTCGAAAGTAGCGGGGGACAATGAGCAGTTCTTC.